This record concerns one T cell receptor beta chain sequence. The target antigen is unknown. Each donor supplied around 9.9 milliliters of peripheral blood. A J-beta primer mix and a sample-barcoded 5' primer were used in a second PCR of roughly 6 to 12 cycles. Every sample produced at least 3 million CDR3-containing paired-end reads. TCRdb reprocessed the 5' RACE reads with MiXCR, giving one entry per CDR3 protein. The sample yields hundreds of thousands of distinct CDR3 sequences, roughly 48% seen once. The data originate from a study of blood T cells in healthy people across ages. Study-level results: Diversity estimates drawn from one million T cells were deemed underestimates. Among T cells, TCR beta diversity per million cells dropped roughly linearly as age rose.

V was pared by 4 bases and J by 4 bases, with 9 bases of the junction left unmatched. From germline, CDR1 is SEHNR and CDR2 FQNEAQ (reference sequence). The CDR3 spans 16 residues. This TCR derives from a man aged 25-45 years in good health. The chain couples TRBV7-9 to TRBJ2-3, with 9 positions matching TRBD2. The specimen was blood. CDR3 bases: TGTGCCAGCAGCTCCCCCTCAGCGGGGGGACCAGATACGCAGTATTTT. This translates into CASSSPSAGGPDTQYF.